This T cell receptor beta chain was captured by sequencing in a study of T cells in Graves' hyperthyroidism and ophthalmopathy (dated by TCRdb to between 2017 and 2020). Regarding the complete study: Peripheral blood was collected at initial diagnosis, before any treatment. TCR Vbeta CDR3 sequencing of 135 peripheral blood samples (over 40 ophthalmopathy, roughly 72 hyperthyroidism and roughly 17 progressor patients) is reported in the paper. Thyroid tissue and blood T-cell repertoires from more than five Graves' hyperthyroidism patients were also compared in the study. A discovery cohort of 95 to 100 patients, about 40 with Graves' ophthalmopathy and fewer than 65 with stable Graves' hyperthyroidism, was used to find distinguishing TCR V-J signatures. After sampling, hyperthyroidism patients received methimazole starting at 30 mg daily, and ophthalmopathy patients received high-dose intravenous methylprednisolone. An independent validation cohort of some 18 hyperthyroidism patients and about 16 patients who later progressed to ophthalmopathy tested prospective prediction of ophthalmopathy. For training and testing, the 80 to 100 patients in the discovery cohort were randomly divided in a 7:3 ratio. The research as a whole found: No statistical method was used to set the sample size in advance, and investigators knew the group allocation. Most expanded thyroid clonotypes (frequency above 0.001) were also detected in blood, suggesting blood repertoires may reflect thyroid immune responses. In validation, the model predicted progression to ophthalmopathy a median of 6.5 months before onset, with approximately 71% sensitivity and around 76% specificity. Ophthalmopathy was separated from stable hyperthyroidism by a 13 V-J signature model, with over 85% sensitivity and roughly 84% specificity obtained in cross-validation and 80%/75% obtained in testing.

Sequences DFQATT (CDR1) and SNEGSKA (CDR2) are obtained from the germline V gene (reference sequence). From the cysteine up to the phenylalanine, the CDR3 has a length of 14 residues. Only CDR3 DNA remains: 42 bases, in frame from the first base. Compared with germline, V lacks 6 bases and J lacks 5 bases; bases without a gene match: 13. About this clonotype: The antigen it binds to is not known. The sample holds no much larger clone one base away, and base qualities are not on file.

TCR beta CDR3 regions were amplified from RNA transcripts. For the first round of RT-PCR on the TCR CDR3, the HTBI primer set was used together with the Qiagen OneStep RT-PCR kit. Libraries were constructed in a second round of multiplex PCR, after which size selection and purification were carried out. Libraries were sequenced paired-end with 100 bp reads on an Illumina HiSeq2000. The paper's data handling went like this. SOAPnuke was used to process the raw data, removing reads that contained adapters or uncalled bases, had a mean Phred below 15, or lacked an exact match to the constant primer or identifier. High-quality paired reads were merged with COPE v1.2.5, and unique nucleotide sequences were defined as clonotypes. Clonotypes were aligned to IMGT TRBV, TRBD and TRBJ reference segments using MiTCR v1.1. The analysis was restricted to V-J combinations with a frequency above 0.0001, which together covered roughly 99% of the repertoires. A TCS score was defined as the ratio between F50 (clonal expansion) and ExV (chaos), using BLOSUM62-based TCRdist between CDR3 peptides within each V-J. Welch's t-statistics and random forest reduced fewer than 550 V-J features to some 14, which were used in a naive Bayes classifier (R e1071). Thyroid-blood repertoire similarity was quantified with the Morisita-Horn index. The raw public data were reprocessed by TCRdb itself: fastp quality trimming at Q25, MiXCR clonotype calling, in-frame beta chains only. Rows are combined by CDR3 protein, so each entry shows the most common genes and DNA. TCRdb assigned the V and J calls; the authors' analysis was not used. This sample holds 750,000 to 900,000 distinct CDR3 sequences; roughly 40% were observed only once. The ten largest clones represent approximately 8.7% of the sample.

Stable Graves' hyperthyroidism was defined as no progression to ophthalmopathy during 18 months of follow-up. Hyperthyroidism patients were newly diagnosed, had a disease duration of under 2 months, and were aged 18 to 65 years. The study excluded patients with uncontrolled infections, other autoimmune diseases, pregnancy or lactation. Diagnoses were established on the basis of clinical symptoms, serum thyroxine and TRAb, thyroid ultrasound, and orbital computed tomography. PBMCs were isolated from approximately 10 ml of fresh peripheral blood by Ficoll-Paque density gradient centrifugation. Trizol reagent was used to extract total RNA, and RNA quality was then checked on an Agilent 2100 Bioanalyzer.

The sequenced sample consisted of blood. The source of this sequence is a man younger than 35 with Graves' hyperthyroidism. The V and J genes are TRBV20-1 and TRBJ2-7, with 7 middle bases fitting TRBD2. The CDR3 protein: CSASSPGGGDEQYF. The bases read TGCAGTGCCAGCAGCCCAGGCGGGGGTGACGAGCAGTACTTC.